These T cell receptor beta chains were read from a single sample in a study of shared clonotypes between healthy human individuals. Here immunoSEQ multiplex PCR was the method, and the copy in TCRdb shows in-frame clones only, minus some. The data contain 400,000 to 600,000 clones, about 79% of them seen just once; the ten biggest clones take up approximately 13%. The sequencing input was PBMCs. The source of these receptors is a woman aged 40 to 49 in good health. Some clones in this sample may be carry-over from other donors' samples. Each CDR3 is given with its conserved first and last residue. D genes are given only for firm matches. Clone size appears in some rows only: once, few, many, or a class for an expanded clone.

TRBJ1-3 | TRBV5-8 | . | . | TGTGCCAGCAGCTTGGCAAGGAGGGGTGGAAACACCATATATTTT | CASSLARRGGNTIYF
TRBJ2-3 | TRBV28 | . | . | TGTGCCAGCAGTTTTGGTATGACTAGCACAGATACGCAGTATTTT | CASSFGMTSTDTQYF
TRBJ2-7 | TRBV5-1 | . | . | TGCGCCAGCAGCTTGGAACAGGCCAAGGACGAGCAGTACTTC | CASSLEQAKDEQYF
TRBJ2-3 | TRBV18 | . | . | TGTGCCAGCTCACCACCCACTAGGCCAGATACGCAGTATTTT | CASSPPTRPDTQYF
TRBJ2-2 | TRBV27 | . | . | TGTGCCAGCCGGGACTCCAACACCGGGGAGCTGTTTTTT | CASRDSNTGELFF
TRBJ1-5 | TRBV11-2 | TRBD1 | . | TGTGCCAGCAGCTTGGGCCGGGACAGGGGCAATCAGCCCCAGCATTTT | CASSLGRDRGNQPQHF
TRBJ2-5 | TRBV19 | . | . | TGTGCCAGTAGTGCCTCCCGGGTGGGGTTGACCCAGTACTTC | CASSASRVGLTQYF
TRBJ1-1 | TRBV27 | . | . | TGTGCCAGCAGACCGCGCGACGGGACCACTGAAGCTTTCTTT | CASRPRDGTTEAFF
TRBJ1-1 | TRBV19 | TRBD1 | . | TGTGCCACCCGGGACAGGGTTATTCTTGAAGCTTTCTTT | CATRDRVILEAFF
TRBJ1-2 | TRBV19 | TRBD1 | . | TGTGCCAGTAGTTTACAGGGGCCTAACTATGGCTACACCTTC | CASSLQGPNYGYTF
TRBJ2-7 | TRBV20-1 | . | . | TGCAGTGCTAGAGAGGGGGCCCGGCAGTACTTC | CSAREGARQYF
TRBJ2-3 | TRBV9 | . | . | TGTGCCAGCGACCGGGGCTACACAGATACGCAGTATTTT | CASDRGYTDTQYF
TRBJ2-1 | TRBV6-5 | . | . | TGTGCCACCTCCGGAGTTAACAATGAGCAGTTCTTC | CATSGVNNEQFF
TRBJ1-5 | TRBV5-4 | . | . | TGTGCCAGCAGCTTGGACGGCCCGAATCAGCCCCAGCATTTT | CASSLDGPNQPQHF
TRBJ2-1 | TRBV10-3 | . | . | TGTGCCATCAGTGAGTCGAGCGAGATCTACAATGAGCAGTTCTTC | CAISESSEIYNEQFF
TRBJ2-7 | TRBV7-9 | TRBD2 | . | TGTGCCAGCAGCTCACCGGGACTAGCGGGAGGGTCCTACGAGCAGTACTTC | CASSSPGLAGGSYEQYF
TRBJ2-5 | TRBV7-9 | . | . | TGTGCCAGCAGCTTAGGGGCCAGTGGCCAAGAGACCCAGTACTTC | CASSLGASGQETQYF
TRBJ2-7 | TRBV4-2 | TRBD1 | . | TGTGCCAGCAGCCAAGATGGTCCGGGACAGGGTGGGGCCTACGAGCAGTACTTC | CASSQDGPGQGGAYEQYF
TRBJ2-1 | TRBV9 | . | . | TGTGCCAGCAGCGTAGCGGGTGCGAGAAACAATGAGCAGTTCTTC | CASSVAGARNNEQFF
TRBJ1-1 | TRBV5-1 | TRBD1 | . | TGCGCCAGCAGCTTGGTGGGACAGGGAAGAACTGAAGCTTTCTTT | CASSLVGQGRTEAFF
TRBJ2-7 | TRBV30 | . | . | TGTGCCTGGTCCATCGGGGGCTACGAGCAGTACTTC | CAWSIGGYEQYF
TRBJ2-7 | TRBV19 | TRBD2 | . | TGTGCCAGTAGTATAGGGACTAGCGGGAGCAACGAGCAGTACTTC | CASSIGTSGSNEQYF
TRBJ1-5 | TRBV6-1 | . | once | TGTGCCAGCAGTAACAGGGCAGGGAATCAGCCCCAGCATTTT | CASSNRAGNQPQHF
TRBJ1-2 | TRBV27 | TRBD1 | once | TGTGCCAGCAGTCATATAGGACAGGGGAAACACTATGGCTACACCTTC | CASSHIGQGKHYGYTF
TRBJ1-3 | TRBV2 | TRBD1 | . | TGTGCCAGCAGTGAGACAGGGTTAAGTGGAAACACCATATATTTT | CASSETGLSGNTIYF
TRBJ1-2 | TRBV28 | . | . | TGTGCCAGCAGTTTCACAGGCTATGGCTACACCTTC | CASSFTGYGYTF
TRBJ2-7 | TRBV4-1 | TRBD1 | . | TGCGCCAGCAGCCGGGACAGGGAACACGAGCAGTACTTC | CASSRDREHEQYF
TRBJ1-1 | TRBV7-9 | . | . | TGTGCCAGCAGTCTCGTAGGGGAAGCTTTCTTT | CASSLVGEAFF
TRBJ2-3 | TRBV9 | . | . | TGTGCCAGCAGCGCGACTAGGGGTACGCAGTATTTT | CASSATRGTQYF
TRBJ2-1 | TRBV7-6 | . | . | TGTGCCAGCAGCGGCCACGGGAGCGGTATCTACAATGAGCAGTTCTTC | CASSGHGSGIYNEQFF
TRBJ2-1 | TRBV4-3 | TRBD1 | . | TGCGCCAGCAGCCAAGGCAGGGGGCTCTACAATGAGCAGTTCTTC | CASSQGRGLYNEQFF
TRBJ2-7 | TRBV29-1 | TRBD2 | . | TGCAGCGTTGCCCGAAACGGACTAGCGGTACGGTACGAGCAGTACTTC | CSVARNGLAVRYEQYF
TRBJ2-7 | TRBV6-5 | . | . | TGTGCCAGCATTCTACAGCAACGGGGCTACGAGCAGTACTTC | CASILQQRGYEQYF
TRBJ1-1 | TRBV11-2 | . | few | TGTGCCAGCAGCTTAGTTCGGGGCAGTGAAGCTTTCTTT | CASSLVRGSEAFF
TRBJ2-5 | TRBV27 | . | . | TGTGCCAGCAGTTTATTGGGGAGGAATCAAGAGACCCAGTACTTC | CASSLLGRNQETQYF
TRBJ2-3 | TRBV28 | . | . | TGTGCCAGCAGTTTGAACCCCCCGGGCACAGATACGCAGTATTTT | CASSLNPPGTDTQYF